This T cell receptor (beta chain) appears in the sequencing data of a study of cytomegalovirus exposure and HLA in healthy donors. Whole-study results and caveats: Researchers reportedly found TCR beta sequences accurately predicted most subjects' HLA-A and HLA-B alleles. A prior analysis recorded that most TCR beta V segments were productive about 90% or about 30% of the time. The study recorded 164 TCR beta chains that were cytomegalovirus-associated.

V gave up 6 bases and J gave up 4 bases; unmatched junction bases: 7. Germline loops: CDR1 MNHEY, CDR2 SVGAGI. The CDR3 has 14 residues. The PCR employed 60 Vbeta primers together with 13 Jbeta primers. Assay: immunoSEQ multiplex PCR; the TCRdb copy retains only in-frame clones and omits some. The sample lists roughly 120,000 clones, about 73% occurring once. Concerning this clone itself: The antigen remains unidentified.

The clonotype was recovered from a woman aged 40 to 50 in good health and CMV-seropositive. The chain uses TRBV6-5 and TRBJ1-2, with 8 bases aligning to TRBD1. Sample: PBMCs. The DNA of the CDR3 is TGTGCCAGCAGGCGTGGACAGGGTTCCTATGGCTACACCTTC. The encoded protein is CASRRGQGSYGYTF.